This TCR beta chain was profiled in a study of T cells in Graves' hyperthyroidism and ophthalmopathy (dated by TCRdb to between 2019 and 2020). For the study in its entirety: Peripheral blood was collected at initial diagnosis, before any treatment. To identify TCR V-J signatures that set the groups apart, the researchers used a discovery cohort of 90 to 100 patients, made up of around 42 with Graves' ophthalmopathy and approximately 57 with stable Graves' hyperthyroidism. Once sampling was done, hyperthyroidism patients were given methimazole at a starting dose of 30 mg daily, whereas ophthalmopathy patients were given high-dose intravenous methylprednisolone. Whether ophthalmopathy could be predicted prospectively was tested in an independent validation cohort made up of 18 to 20 hyperthyroidism patients plus 17 patients who later progressed to ophthalmopathy. The paper reports TCR Vbeta CDR3 sequencing of approximately 140 peripheral blood samples: 40 to 45 ophthalmopathy, some 80 hyperthyroidism and 17 progressor patients. The 95 to 100 discovery patients were randomly divided into training and test sets at a 7:3 ratio. In addition, the study compared T-cell repertoires in thyroid tissue and in blood from about six Graves' hyperthyroidism patients. The paper as a whole reports these results and caveats: Sample size was not statistically predetermined, and blinding of investigators to group allocation was not performed. Blood samples also contained most of the expanded thyroid clonotypes (frequency above 0.001), which suggests that blood repertoires may reflect thyroid immune responses. A model built on a 13 V-J signature distinguished ophthalmopathy from stable hyperthyroidism, reaching roughly 88% sensitivity and approximately 83% specificity in cross-validation and 80%/75% in testing. In validation, the model predicted progression to ophthalmopathy with around 71% sensitivity and 72.22% specificity, a median of about 6 months before onset.

V was cut back by 10 bases and J by 3 bases, leaving a gap of 21 bases between them. The germline V gene sets CDR1 to ENHRY and CDR2 to SYGVKD. Its CDR3 holds 15 amino acids, cysteine through phenylalanine. Only the CDR3 part of the read is kept: 45 bases, read in frame from the first base. A patient counted as having stable Graves' hyperthyroidism if no progression to ophthalmopathy occurred over 18 months of follow-up. Hyperthyroidism patients were aged 18 to 65 years and newly diagnosed, with disease duration of less than 2 months. Any patient with an uncontrolled infection, another autoimmune disease, pregnancy or lactation was excluded. Diagnoses were established on the basis of clinical symptoms, serum thyroxine and TRAb, thyroid ultrasound, and orbital computed tomography. PBMCs were separated from roughly 9.6 ml of fresh peripheral blood using Ficoll-Paque density gradient centrifugation. Total RNA was extracted using Trizol reagent, and RNA quality was assessed on an Agilent 2100 Bioanalyzer.

This clonotype showed up just once. Its target antigen remains unknown. No much larger clone exists at a distance of one base, and base qualities are not known. One read amounts to weak evidence. TCR beta CDR3 regions were amplified from RNA transcripts. A first-round RT-PCR of the TCR CDR3 used the HTBI primer set with the Qiagen OneStep RT-PCR kit. A second multiplex PCR round built the libraries, followed by size selection and purification. Sequencing of the libraries was done on an Illumina HiSeq2000 using paired-end 100 bp reads. In the authors' own workflow: Raw data were processed with SOAPnuke, discarding reads with adapters, uncalled bases, mean Phred below 15, or no exact constant-primer or identifier match. COPE v1.2.5 was used to merge high-quality paired reads, and clonotypes were defined as unique nucleotide sequences. Clonotypes were aligned to IMGT TRBV, TRBD and TRBJ reference segments using MiTCR v1.1. The analysis included only V-J combinations with a frequency above 0.0001, which together covered over 98% of the repertoires. The TCS score was defined as F50 (clonal expansion) divided by E x V (chaos), with BLOSUM62-based TCRdist calculated between CDR3 peptides within each V-J. Welch's t-statistics and random forest reduced around 510 V-J features to under 15, which were used in a naive Bayes classifier (R e1071). The Morisita-Horn index was used to measure how similar the thyroid and blood repertoires were. TCRdb redid the processing of the public reads, applying fastp at Q25 and MiXCR, and retained in-frame beta chains. Entries are consolidated by CDR3 protein sequence, retaining the most common genes and DNA. The authors' filters were not applied to this entry. The sample table lists 700,000 to 950,000 distinct CDR3 sequences, around 40% of them with a count of one. Around 29% of the sample rests with the top ten.

The chain was built from TRBV10-3 and TRBJ1-2; confidence is insufficient to name the D gene. Sequencing was carried out using blood. The receptor's source is a woman aged 35 to 49 with Graves' hyperthyroidism. The nucleotide sequence reads TGTGCCAGCAGCTCCACCCACCGACAAGACTATGGCTACACCTTC. This gives the protein CASSSTHRQDYGYTF.